What follows describes a single T cell receptor (beta chain). Its target is unknown. The data derive from a study of blood T cells in healthy people across ages. Germline loops: CDR1 SQVTM, CDR2 ANQGSEA. CDR3 length equals 14 residues. V was trimmed by 7 bases and J by 1 base, leaving 16 bases between them. Findings and caveats of the study: Age advanced and TCR beta diversity per million T cells fell, roughly linearly.

Through a sample-barcoded 5' primer and a J-beta primer mix, a second PCR was run for roughly 6 to 11 cycles. Paired-end reads containing CDR3 totaled no fewer than 3 million for each sample. In TCRdb, the 5' RACE reads were re-called with MiXCR into one record per CDR3 protein. This table holds approximately 1,000,000 distinct CDR3 sequences, 40% to 50% found once. The sequence was collected from a woman aged 60-75 years in good health. The sample comprised blood. The rearrangement uses TRBV29-1 and TRBJ1-1; D remains ambiguous. The CDR3 nucleotides are TGCAGCGCATCAACAAGGACGGCGAACACTGAAGCTTTCTTT. It encodes CSASTRTANTEAFF. The full variable domain, completed using reference TRBV29-1 and TRBJ1-1, is SAVISQKPSRDICQRGTSLTIQCQVDSQVTMMFWYRQQPGQSLTLIATANQGSEATYESGFVIDKFPISRPNLTFSTLTVSNMSPEDSSIYLCSASTRTANTEAFFGQGTRLTVV.